This T cell receptor beta chain appears in the sequencing data of a study of cytomegalovirus exposure and HLA in healthy donors (dated by TCRdb to 2015 to 2018). Concerning the study at large: An earlier analysis of approximately 640 of the donors reported roughly 300 Gb of sequence data and 100 million to 140 million unique TCR beta sequences from about 200 million T cells. Roughly 300 gigabases of sequencing data and tens of millions of unique TCR sequences were included in an early release covering about 600 HLA-typed donors. Besides the first cohort of approximately 670 subjects, a separate validation cohort made up of 120 or so different subjects was used. Donor age, sex, ethnicity and CMV serostatus were compiled together with the repertoire data. In a later analysis, previously published TCR beta repertoires from about 670 donors were re-analyzed and high-resolution HLA genotyping was added so that TCR occurrence patterns could be studied. HLA typing included class I and class II loci at four-digit resolution. The study was designed to test whether signatures of past pathogen exposure could be identified by cataloging public T cell receptors. A later genetic analysis took genome-wide SNP genotypes for about 55% of the 666 donors and used that subset as a discovery cohort. The later analysis used no new phenotypic data to find candidate immune exposures, relying instead on TCR beta sequences and their occurrence across donors. Because of strong linkage in the cohort, roughly five DR-DQ haplotypes were treated as single units for association and clustering. High-throughput TCR immunosequencing, statistical association of individual TCRs with disease status, and machine learning were combined to predict cytomegalovirus infection status. Typing coverage differed by locus: A, B, C, DRB1 and DQB1 were typed in roughly 620-630 donors, DQA1 in 500 to 550, DPA1 in 600 to 610, and DPB1 in around 490. Using immunosequencing, the study profiled T cell repertoires from about 610 subjects and related those repertoires to cytomegalovirus serostatus. Every discovery cohort repertoire had been produced on one sequencing platform. Of the 398 genotyped donors, roughly 76% were placed in the genetic ancestry cluster associated with self-reported Caucasian donors. Among some 410 genotyped donors of the cohort, an average of about 240,000 unique TCR beta nucleotide sequences were sequenced per donor, around 20% of them non-productive. In an earlier analysis of 550 to 700 of the donors, high-throughput TCR beta sequencing was used to judge whether each TCR beta V gene segment behaved as functional or pseudogenic. The paper's findings and limits, for the study overall: Because counts were too low, more than 15 rarely observed V segments, including chromosome 9 orphons, were left out of the earlier analysis of about 620 of the donors. Sequencing depth was assumed to be roughly uniform across donors in the presence/absence analyses, though that assumption may not hold. A further reported finding was that TCR beta sequences accurately predicted the HLA-A and HLA-B alleles for most subjects in the first cohort. CMV serostatus was the only immune exposure information available for the cohort. Correlated functional status among segregating V segments might be attributable to linkage disequilibrium, but an unknown experimental factor could not be ruled out. HLA typing was unavailable for some donors at each locus, so association tests used only the typed subset. V-gene and J-gene trimming of TCR beta chains was associated with a missense DCLRE1C variant in a later genetic analysis, and the association was replicated in an independent cohort. A few of the identified cytomegalovirus-associated TCR beta chains were confirmed in vitro to be specific for cytomegalovirus antigens. A later analysis found that TCR association rates varied across HLA loci, with DRB1 alleles showing the most associated TCRs and HLA-C alleles the fewest. While some public TCRs were present in many individuals, most TCR sequences turned up only very rarely across donors. Some IMGT-functional V segments, including TRBV6-2 and TRBV6-3, could not be told apart with the 87-base-pair reads, so those segments were excluded. A later analysis found that HLA-associated TCR beta chains were more clonally expanded and had lower generation probabilities than equally common non-associated chains. A cluster of highly shared sequence variants was judged likely to represent a technical artifact of the sequencing pipeline. The authors suggested that the approach could potentially be generalized to other disease states and immunological phenotypes. At a false discovery rate of 0.05, a later analysis linked about 16,000 TCR beta sequences to specific HLA alleles. In an earlier analysis of approximately 590 of the donors, most TCR beta V segments were observed in productive rearrangements about 90% or about 30% of the time, broadly matching IMGT annotations. Only TCR beta chains were sequenced in this cohort, and the absence of alpha or paired-chain data limited detectable features. When HLA alleles, especially DR and DQ, strongly co-occurred, TCR associations were difficult to assign to individual alleles. The classifier was reported to diagnose cytomegalovirus status with high specificity and sensitivity in both the original and validation cohorts. A later analysis found that most CMV-associated TCR beta chains appeared HLA-restricted, with HLA associations seemingly driven largely by CMV exposure. In the study, some 180 TCR beta chains were listed as associated with cytomegalovirus. According to a later analysis, parvovirus B19, influenza, CMV and Epstein-Barr virus appeared linked to several top co-occurrence clusters. A later genetic analysis reported fewer N-insertions in productive TCRs among donors in an Asian-associated ancestry cluster than the approximately 670-donor mean.

Counted from cysteine to phenylalanine, this CDR3 has 15 amino acids. Only the CDR3 DNA stays, 45 bases, in frame from base 1. CDR1 MDHEN and CDR2 SYDVKM are derived from the germline V gene. Deletion took 2 bases off V and 5 bases off J, with a span of 15 bases between the germline ends. The library relied on the immunoSEQ multiplex PCR assay. A mixture of 60 forward primers for TCR Vbeta segments and 13 reverse primers for TCR Jbeta segments was used in the multiplex PCR. The CDR3 region of rearranged TCR beta genes was amplified from genomic DNA with a multiplex PCR assay. On the Illumina HiSeq System, the amplified TCR beta libraries were sequenced as 87-base-pair reads. In the authors' own workflow: A later analysis tallied tens of millions of unique TCR beta chains across the 666 repertoires, and some 10 million of those chains were shared by two or more donors. Raw reads were error-corrected and collapsed into unique sequences by a nearest-neighbor algorithm in which closely related sequences were merged to remove PCR and sequencing errors. CDR3 sequences were aligned to IMGT reference sequences to assign V, D and J gene segments. Each retained sequence needed at least a six-nucleotide match to both a V gene segment and a J gene segment. Rearrangements were called productive when the CDR3 lacked stop codons and stayed in frame with V and J; all others were non-productive. CDR3 was defined according to IMGT convention as the region running from the second conserved V-encoded cysteine to the conserved J-encoded phenylalanine. The earlier analysis of a few hundred of the donors excluded any sequence lacking an unambiguous match to a single V gene segment. In an earlier analysis of some 590 of the donors, a V segment was called functional when productive rearrangements were above 56.7%, and segregating when the standard deviation between donors exceeded 5%. A statistical classification framework was built for diagnosing cytomegalovirus status from the catalog of TCR beta chain sequences. V and J gene assignment, in a later analysis, came from comparing TCR nucleotide sequences with IMGT/GENE-DB human TR gene sequences. The TCRdist pipeline was used in a later analysis to assign CDR3 sequences and most-parsimonious VDJ recombination scenarios. In a later analysis, each TCR beta chain was defined by its CDR3 amino acid sequence together with its V-gene family, and reads lacking a unique V-gene family were excluded. As a way to deal with suspected cross-contamination and a sequencing artifact, a later analysis dropped roughly 620 nucleotide sequences that were highly shared and had low generation probability. In a later analysis, a clonal expansion index for each public chain was calculated from normalized within-repertoire ranks of inferred template counts. In a later analysis, generation probabilities were computed with a VDJ recombination model fitted to out-of-frame rearrangements, and the resulting probabilities were checked against IGoR. In a later analysis, TCR-TCR, TCR-HLA and TCR-CMV co-occurrence was scored with hypergeometric tests, and a repertoire-size bias correction was applied to TCR pairs. A later analysis estimated false discovery rates by permuting HLA or CMV assignments 20 times. In a later analysis, co-occurring TCRs were grouped using DBSCAN, with TCRdist sequence similarity added in when clustering inside HLA-allele-positive subsets. Repertoires with fewer than 30,000 or more than 120,000 public chains were left out of co-occurrence clustering, as were five repertoires with anomalous nucleotide sharing. TCRdb obtained this table from immuneACCESS and retained in-frame rearrangements with V and J assigned. These tables miss some clones; where compared with another copy, unresolved V genes account for less than half of the shortfall, and the remainder is unexplained. V, J and clone size derive from that table, while D and trimming were established from the DNA sequence. The sample yields approximately 91,000 clones; 69% were counted once. The biggest ten clones account for 0.95% to 1.5% of the sample.

In total, fewer than 750 healthy bone marrow donors made up the cohort. At the time of sampling, all cohort members were nominally healthy, though unrecorded immune exposures were likely present. The donor tested CMV seronegative, placing the donor among the 352 seronegative members of the cohort. A peripheral blood sample was collected from each donor, and TCR beta sequencing was performed on peripheral blood mononuclear cells. Genomic DNA was extracted from the blood cell samples with the Qiagen DNeasy Blood Extraction Kit. Worth noting for this clone: Its specific antigen is unknown. Base qualities were left out, and no much larger clone turns up one base away.

This receptor was taken from a female donor in good health and CMV-seronegative. Material: PBMCs. The sequence links TRBV28 to TRBJ1-2; the D gene is possibly TRBD1, with 5 bases matching. The base sequence is TGTGCCAGCAGTTTAGGGGAGCGGGGGTTGTATGGCTACACCTTC. This sequence encodes CASSLGERGLYGYTF.